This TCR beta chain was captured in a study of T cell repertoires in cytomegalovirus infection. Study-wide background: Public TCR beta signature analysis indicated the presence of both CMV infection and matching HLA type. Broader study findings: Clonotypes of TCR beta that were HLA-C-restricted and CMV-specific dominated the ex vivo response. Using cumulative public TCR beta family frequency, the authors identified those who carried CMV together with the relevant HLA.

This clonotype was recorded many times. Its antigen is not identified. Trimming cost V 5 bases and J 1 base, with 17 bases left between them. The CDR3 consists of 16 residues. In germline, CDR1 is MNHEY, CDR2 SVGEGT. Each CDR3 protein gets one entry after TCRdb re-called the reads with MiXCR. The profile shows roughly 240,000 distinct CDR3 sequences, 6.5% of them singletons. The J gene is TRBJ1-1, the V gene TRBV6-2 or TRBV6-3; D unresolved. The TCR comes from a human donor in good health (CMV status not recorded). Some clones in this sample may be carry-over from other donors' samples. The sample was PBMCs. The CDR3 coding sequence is TGTGCCAGCAGTGAGATTGACGATTTCGGGAACACTGAAGCTTTCTTT. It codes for CASSEIDDFGNTEAFF.